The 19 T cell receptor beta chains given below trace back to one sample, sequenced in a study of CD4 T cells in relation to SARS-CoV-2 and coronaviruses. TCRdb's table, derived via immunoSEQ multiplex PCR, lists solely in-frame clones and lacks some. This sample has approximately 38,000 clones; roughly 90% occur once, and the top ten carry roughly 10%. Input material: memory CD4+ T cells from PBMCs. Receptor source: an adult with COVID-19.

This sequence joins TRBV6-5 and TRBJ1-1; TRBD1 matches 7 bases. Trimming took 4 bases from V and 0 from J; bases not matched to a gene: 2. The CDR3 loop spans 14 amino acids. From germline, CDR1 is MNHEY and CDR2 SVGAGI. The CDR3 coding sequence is TGTGCCAGCAGTTCCGACAGGGTGAACACTGAAGCTTTCTTT. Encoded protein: CASSSDRVNTEAFF.

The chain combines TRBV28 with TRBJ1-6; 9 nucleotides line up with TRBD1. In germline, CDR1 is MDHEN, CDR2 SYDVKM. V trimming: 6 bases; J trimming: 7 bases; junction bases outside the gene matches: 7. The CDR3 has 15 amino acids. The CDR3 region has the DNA TGTGCCAGCAGCTACAACAGGGGGCGAAATTCACCCCTCCACTTT. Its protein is CASSYNRGRNSPLHF.

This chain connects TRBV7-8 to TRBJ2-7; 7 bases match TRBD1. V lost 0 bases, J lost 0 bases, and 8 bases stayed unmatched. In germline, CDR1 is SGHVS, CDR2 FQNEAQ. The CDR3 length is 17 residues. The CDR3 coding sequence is TGTGCCAGCAGCTTAGCCGTAGGGGGACAGAGCTCCTACGAGCAGTACTTC. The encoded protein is CASSLAVGGQSSYEQYF.

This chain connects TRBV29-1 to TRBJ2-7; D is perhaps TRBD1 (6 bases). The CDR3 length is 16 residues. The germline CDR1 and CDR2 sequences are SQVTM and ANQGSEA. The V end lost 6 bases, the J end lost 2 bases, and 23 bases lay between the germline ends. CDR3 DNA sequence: TGCAGCGTGCGCTTCCTCAGGGGACCCTCACCCTACGAGCAGTACTTC. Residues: CSVRFLRGPSPYEQYF.

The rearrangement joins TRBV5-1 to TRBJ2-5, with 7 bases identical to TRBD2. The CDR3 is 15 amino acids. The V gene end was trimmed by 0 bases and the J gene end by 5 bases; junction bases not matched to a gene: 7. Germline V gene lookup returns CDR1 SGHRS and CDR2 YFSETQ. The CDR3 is CASSLGSGGAETQYF. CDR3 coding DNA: TGCGCCAGCAGCTTGGGGTCGGGGGGAGCGGAGACCCAGTACTTC.

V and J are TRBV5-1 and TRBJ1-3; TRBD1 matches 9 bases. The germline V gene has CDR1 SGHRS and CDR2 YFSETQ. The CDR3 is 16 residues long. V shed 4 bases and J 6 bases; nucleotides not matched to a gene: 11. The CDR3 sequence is CASSAGLRDRANTIYF. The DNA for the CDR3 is TGCGCCAGCAGCGCGGGACTCCGGGACAGGGCAAACACCATATATTTT.

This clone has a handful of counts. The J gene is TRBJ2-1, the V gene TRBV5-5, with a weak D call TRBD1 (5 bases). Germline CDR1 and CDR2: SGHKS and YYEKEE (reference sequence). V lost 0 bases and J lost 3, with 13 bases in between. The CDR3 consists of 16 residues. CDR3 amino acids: CASSLADSAYYNEQFF. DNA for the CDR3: TGTGCCAGCAGCTTGGCCGACAGCGCCTACTACAATGAGCAGTTCTTC.

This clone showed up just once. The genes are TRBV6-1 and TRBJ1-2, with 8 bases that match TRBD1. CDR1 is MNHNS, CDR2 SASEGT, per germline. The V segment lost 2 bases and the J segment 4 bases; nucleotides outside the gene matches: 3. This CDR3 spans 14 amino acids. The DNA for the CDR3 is TGTGCCAGCAGTGAACAGGGGGCTGCCTATGGCTACACCTTC. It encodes CASSEQGAAYGYTF.

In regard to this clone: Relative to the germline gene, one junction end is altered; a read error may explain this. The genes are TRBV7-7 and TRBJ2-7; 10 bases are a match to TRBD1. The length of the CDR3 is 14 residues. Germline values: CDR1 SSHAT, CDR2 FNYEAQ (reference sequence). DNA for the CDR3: TGTGCTAGCAGCCCGCCGGGACAGGGGCGCGAGCAGTACTTC. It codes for CASSPPGQGREQYF.

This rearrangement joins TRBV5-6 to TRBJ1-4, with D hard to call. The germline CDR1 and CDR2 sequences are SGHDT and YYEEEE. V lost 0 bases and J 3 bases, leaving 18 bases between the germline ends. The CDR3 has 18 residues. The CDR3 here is CASSLVLGKGMANEKLFF. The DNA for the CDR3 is TGTGCCAGCAGCTTGGTGCTCGGGAAGGGTATGGCTAATGAAAAACTGTTTTTT.

Here the CDR3 reads CASSSDLFINEKLFF. DNA of the CDR3: TGTGCCAGCAGCTCGGACCTCTTCATTAATGAAAAACTGTTTTTT. The rearrangement uses TRBV7-6 and TRBJ1-4; no definite D call. There are 15 residues in the CDR3. CDR1 and CDR2 from the germline V gene are SGHVS and FNYEAQ. Trimming removed 4 bases at V and 4 bases at J, with 13 bases between.

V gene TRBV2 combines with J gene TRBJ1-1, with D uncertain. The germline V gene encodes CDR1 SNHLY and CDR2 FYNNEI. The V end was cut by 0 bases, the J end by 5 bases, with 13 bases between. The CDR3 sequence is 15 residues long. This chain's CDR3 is CASSEARGDGTEAFF. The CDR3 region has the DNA TGTGCCAGCAGTGAAGCTCGTGGGGATGGGACTGAAGCTTTCTTT. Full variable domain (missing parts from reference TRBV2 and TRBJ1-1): EPEVTQTPSHQVTQMGQEVILRCVPISNHLYFYWYRQILGQKVEFLVSFYNNEISEKSEIFDDQFSVERPDGSNFTLKIRSTKLEDSAMYFCASSEARGDGTEAFFGQGTRLTVV.

The CDR3 loop reads CASSPGWVAKNIQYF. CDR3 nucleotide sequence: TGTGCCAGCAGTCCGGGGTGGGTCGCCAAAAACATTCAGTACTTC. The chain couples TRBV27 to TRBJ2-4, with D maybe TRBD2 (5 bases). Germline V CDR1 and CDR2: MNHEY, SMNVEV (reference sequence). Trimming removed 5 bases from V and 1 base from J, with 12 bases in between. This CDR3 comprises 15 residues.

CDR3 protein: CSVLNPGSSYEQYF. CDR3 nucleotides: TGCAGCGTCCTTAACCCCGGATCCAGCTACGAGCAGTACTTC. V is TRBV29-1 and J is TRBJ2-7; D unresolved. Germline V gene lookup returns CDR1 SQVTM and CDR2 ANQGSEA. The CDR3 extends over 14 amino acids. Between the trimmed V and J ends, which lost 6 bases and 3 bases, there was a span of 18 bases.

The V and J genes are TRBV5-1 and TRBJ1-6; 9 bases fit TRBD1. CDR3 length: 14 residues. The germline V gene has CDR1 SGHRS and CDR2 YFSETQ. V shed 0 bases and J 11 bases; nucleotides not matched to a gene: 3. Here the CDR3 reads CASSLEGQGTPLHF. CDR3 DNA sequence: TGCGCCAGCAGCTTGGAGGGACAGGGAACACCCCTCCACTTT.

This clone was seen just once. The CDR3 nucleotides read TGTGCTAGTGGTTTGGTACTCCCCTCCTTTAATGAAAAACTGTTTTTT. Its protein is CASGLVLPSFNEKLFF. The V and J genes are TRBV12-5 and TRBJ1-4; the D is unclear. The CDR3 contains 16 residues. The V gene lost 0 bases and the J gene lost 4 bases, with 12 bases spanning the gap. Germline V lookup: CDR1 LGHNT, CDR2 FRNRAP.

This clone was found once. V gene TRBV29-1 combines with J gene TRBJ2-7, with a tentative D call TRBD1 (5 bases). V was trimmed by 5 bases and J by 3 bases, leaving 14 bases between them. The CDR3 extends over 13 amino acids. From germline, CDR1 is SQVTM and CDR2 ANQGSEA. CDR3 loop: CSVQGPTHYEQYF. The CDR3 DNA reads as TGCAGCGTTCAGGGTCCCACCCACTACGAGCAGTACTTC.

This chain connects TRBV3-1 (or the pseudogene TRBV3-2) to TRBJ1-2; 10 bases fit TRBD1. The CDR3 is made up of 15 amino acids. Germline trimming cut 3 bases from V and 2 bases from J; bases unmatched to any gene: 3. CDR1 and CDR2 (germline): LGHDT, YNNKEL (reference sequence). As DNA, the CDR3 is TGTGCCAGCAGCCAGGGGGGACAGGGGAACTATGGCTACACCTTC. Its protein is CASSQGGQGNYGYTF.

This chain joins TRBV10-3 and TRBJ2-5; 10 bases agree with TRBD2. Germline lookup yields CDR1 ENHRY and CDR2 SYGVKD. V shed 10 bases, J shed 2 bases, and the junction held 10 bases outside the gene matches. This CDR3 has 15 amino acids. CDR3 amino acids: CATGSAGGRQETQYF. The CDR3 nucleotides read TGTGCCACTGGGTCAGCGGGGGGGAGACAAGAGACCCAGTACTTC.